This T cell receptor (beta chain) was recovered during a study of T cell repertoires in ileal Crohn's disease. Background on the study: Median disease duration was approximately eight years; about 37% smoked at surgery. About half of patients got postoperative therapy: approximately 12 thiopurines, 18 anti-TNF.

Germline loops: CDR1 SGHTA, CDR2 FQGTGA. The CDR3 sequence is 13 residues long. Trimming removed 2 bases at V and 4 bases at J, with 8 bases between. Libraries were prepared by immunoSEQ multiplex PCR; TCRdb keeps only in-frame clonotypes and omits some of them. The sample holds 3,500 to 4,500 clones; roughly 72% are singletons and the top ten take about 10%. Specified time point: proximal margin of the surgical specimen (macroscopically non-inflamed). Patients were adults with ileal or ileocolonic Crohn's disease needing resection. The TCR sequence derives from an adult with Crohn's disease. Sequencing used ileal tissue. This chain connects TRBV7-3 to TRBJ1-2; no definite D call. CDR3 DNA sequence: TGTGCCAGCAGCTTACAGTCAGGCTATGGCTACACCTTC. Translating gives CASSLQSGYGYTF.